This T cell receptor beta chain comes out of a study of CD8 T cells in Susac syndrome. From germline, CDR1 is MNHEY and CDR2 SMNVEV (reference sequence). With 3 bases removed from V and 6 bases from J, the gap between germline ends came to 12 bases. The CDR3 loop spans 13 amino acids. After extraction with the RNeasy kit, roughly 0.5 to 1 ug of the RNA was reverse transcribed using random hexamers. TCRdb recomputed calls from the immunoSEQ multiplex PCR reads with MiXCR, one row per CDR3 protein. This sample has 250,000 to 300,000 distinct CDR3 sequences; about 88% occur once, and the top ten carry around 0.18%. Study results and limitations: The study's TCR sequencing and HLA analysis covered a relatively small number of individuals, and the study acknowledged this.

A remark on this clonotype: Its antigen is unknown.

The sample comprised CD8+ T cells from PBMCs. The gene calls are TRBV27 and TRBJ2-7; D gene unclear. The TCR originated in a human donor with multiple sclerosis. Written as DNA, the CDR3 is TGTGCCAGCAGTTTCGGTAGCTCCAGCGAGCAGTACTTC. This encodes CASSFGSSSEQYF.